This TCR beta chain was profiled in a study of shared clonotypes between healthy human individuals. Assay: immunoSEQ multiplex PCR; the TCRdb copy retains only in-frame clones and omits some. This repertoire shows around 1.9 million clones, 93% found once; its top ten account for around 1.7%. This CDR3 has 14 amino acids. Germline values: CDR1 MGHDK, CDR2 SYGVNS. The V gene lost 2 bases and the J gene lost 0 bases, with 5 bases spanning the gap. It was CD45RO-negative cells, positively selected for CCR7, that made up naive CD8 cells, with terminally differentiated effector memory CD45RA+ cells excluded. Of note for this clone: Its antigen remains unknown.

Findings and caveats of the study: A small donor pool kept down the genetic and exposure-history diversity that was represented. The authors expected sequencing depth to affect clonotype sharing among donors.

The sequenced sample was naive CD8+ T cells from PBMCs. The chain uses TRBV25-1 and TRBJ1-5, with D hard to call. The sequence was collected from a man between 18 and 29 years old in good health. Some clones in this sample may be carry-over from other donors' samples. The CDR3 here is CASSEQTSNQPQHF. The CDR3 region has the DNA TGTGCCAGCAGTGAACAGACTAGCAATCAGCCCCAGCATTTT.